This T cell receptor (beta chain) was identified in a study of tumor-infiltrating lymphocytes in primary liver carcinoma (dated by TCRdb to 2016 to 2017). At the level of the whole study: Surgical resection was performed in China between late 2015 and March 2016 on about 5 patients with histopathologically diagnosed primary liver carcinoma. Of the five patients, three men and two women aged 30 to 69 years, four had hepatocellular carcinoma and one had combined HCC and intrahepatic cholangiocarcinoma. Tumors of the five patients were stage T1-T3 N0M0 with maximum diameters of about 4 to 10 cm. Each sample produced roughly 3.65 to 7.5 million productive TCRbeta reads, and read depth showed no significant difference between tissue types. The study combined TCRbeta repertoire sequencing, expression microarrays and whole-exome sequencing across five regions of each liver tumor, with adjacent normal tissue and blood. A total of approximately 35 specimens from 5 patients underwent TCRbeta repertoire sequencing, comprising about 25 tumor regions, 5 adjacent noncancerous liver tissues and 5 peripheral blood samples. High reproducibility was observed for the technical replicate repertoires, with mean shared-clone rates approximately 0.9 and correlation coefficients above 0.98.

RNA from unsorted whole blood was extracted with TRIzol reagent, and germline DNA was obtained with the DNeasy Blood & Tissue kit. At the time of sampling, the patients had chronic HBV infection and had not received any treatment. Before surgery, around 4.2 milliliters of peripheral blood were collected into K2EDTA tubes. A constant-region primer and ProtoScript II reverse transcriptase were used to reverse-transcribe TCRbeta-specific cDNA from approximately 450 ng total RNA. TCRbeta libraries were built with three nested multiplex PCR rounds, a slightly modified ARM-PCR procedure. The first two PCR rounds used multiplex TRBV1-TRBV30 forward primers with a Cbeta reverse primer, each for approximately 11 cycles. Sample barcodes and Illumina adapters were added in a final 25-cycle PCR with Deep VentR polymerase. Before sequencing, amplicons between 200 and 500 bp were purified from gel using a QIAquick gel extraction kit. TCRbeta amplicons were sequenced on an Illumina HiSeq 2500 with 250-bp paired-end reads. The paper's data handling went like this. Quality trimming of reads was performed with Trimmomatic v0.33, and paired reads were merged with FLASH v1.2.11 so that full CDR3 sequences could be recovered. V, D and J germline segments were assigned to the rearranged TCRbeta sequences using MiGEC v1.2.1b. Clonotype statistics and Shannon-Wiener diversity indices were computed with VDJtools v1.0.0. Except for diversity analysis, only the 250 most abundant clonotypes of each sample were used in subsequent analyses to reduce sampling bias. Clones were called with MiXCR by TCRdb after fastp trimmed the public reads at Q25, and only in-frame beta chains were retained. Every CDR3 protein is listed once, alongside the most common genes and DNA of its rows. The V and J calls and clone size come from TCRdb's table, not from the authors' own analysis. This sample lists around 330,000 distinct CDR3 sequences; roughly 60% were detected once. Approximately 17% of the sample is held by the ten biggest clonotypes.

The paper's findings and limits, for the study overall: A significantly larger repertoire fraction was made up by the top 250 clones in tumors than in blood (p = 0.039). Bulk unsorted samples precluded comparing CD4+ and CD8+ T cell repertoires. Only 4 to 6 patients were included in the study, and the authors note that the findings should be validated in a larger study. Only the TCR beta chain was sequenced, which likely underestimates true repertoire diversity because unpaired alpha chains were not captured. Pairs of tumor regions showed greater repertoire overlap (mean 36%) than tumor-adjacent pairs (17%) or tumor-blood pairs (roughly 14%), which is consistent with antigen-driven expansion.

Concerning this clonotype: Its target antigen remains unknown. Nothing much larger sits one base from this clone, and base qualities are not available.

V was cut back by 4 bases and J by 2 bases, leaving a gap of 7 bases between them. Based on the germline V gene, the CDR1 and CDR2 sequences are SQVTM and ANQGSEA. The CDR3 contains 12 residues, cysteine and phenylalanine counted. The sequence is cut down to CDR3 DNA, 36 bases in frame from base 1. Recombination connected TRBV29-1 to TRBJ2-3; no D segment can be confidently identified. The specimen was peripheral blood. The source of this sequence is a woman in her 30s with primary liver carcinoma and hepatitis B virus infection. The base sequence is TGCAGCGTTGGGGTTTCCACAGATACGCAGTATTTT. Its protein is CSVGVSTDTQYF.